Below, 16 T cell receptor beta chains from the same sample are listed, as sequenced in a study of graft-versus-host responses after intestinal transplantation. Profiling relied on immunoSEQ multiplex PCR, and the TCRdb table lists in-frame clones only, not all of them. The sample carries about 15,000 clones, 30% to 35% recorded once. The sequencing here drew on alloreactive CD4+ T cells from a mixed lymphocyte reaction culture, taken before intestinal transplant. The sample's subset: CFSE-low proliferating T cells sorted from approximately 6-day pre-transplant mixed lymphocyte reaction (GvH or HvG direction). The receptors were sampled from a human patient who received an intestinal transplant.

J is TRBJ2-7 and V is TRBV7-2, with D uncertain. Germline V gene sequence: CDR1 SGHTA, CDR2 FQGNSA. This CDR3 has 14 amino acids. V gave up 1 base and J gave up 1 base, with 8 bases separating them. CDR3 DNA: TGTGCCAGCAGCTTAGGGGGAAAGTCCTACGAGCAGTACTTC. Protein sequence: CASSLGGKSYEQYF.

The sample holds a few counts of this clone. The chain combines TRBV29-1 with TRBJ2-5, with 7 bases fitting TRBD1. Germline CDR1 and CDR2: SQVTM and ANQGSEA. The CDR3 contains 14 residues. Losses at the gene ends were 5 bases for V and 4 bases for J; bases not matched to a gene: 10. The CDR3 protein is CSVTIDREGETQYF. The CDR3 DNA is TGCAGCGTTACCATAGACAGGGAAGGAGAGACCCAGTACTTC.

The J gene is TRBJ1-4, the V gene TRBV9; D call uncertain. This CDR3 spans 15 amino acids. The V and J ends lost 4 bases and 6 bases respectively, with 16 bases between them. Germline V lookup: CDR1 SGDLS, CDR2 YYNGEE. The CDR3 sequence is CASSSHGGWDEKLFF. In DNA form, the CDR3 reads TGTGCCAGCAGCTCCCACGGCGGATGGGATGAAAAACTGTTTTTT.

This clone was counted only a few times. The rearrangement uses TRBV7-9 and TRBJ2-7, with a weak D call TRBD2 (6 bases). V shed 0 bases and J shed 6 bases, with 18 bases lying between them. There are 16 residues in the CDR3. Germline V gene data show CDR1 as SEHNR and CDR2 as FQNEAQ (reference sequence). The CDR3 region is CASSLARGRGSVEQYF. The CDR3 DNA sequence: TGTGCCAGCAGCTTAGCGCGGGGCCGGGGTTCTGTCGAGCAGTACTTC.

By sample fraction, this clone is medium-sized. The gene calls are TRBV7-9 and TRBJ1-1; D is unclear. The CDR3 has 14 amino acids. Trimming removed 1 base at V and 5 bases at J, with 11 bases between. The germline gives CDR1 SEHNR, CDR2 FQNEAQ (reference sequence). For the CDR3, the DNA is TGTGCCAGCAGCTTAGTCAGGAGGAGGACTGAAGCTTTCTTT. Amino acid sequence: CASSLVRRRTEAFF.

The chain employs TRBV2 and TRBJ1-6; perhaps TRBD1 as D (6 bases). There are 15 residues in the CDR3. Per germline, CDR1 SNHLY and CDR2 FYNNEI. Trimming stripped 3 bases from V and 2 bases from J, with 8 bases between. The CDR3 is CASSDRGTYNSPLHF. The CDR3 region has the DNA TGTGCCAGCAGTGACAGGGGAACCTATAATTCACCCCTCCACTTT.

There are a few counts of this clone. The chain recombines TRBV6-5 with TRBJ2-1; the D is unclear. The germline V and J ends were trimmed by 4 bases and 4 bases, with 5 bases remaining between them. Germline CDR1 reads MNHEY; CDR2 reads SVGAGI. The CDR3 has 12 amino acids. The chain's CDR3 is CASSSGYNEQFF. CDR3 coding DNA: TGTGCCAGCAGTTCCGGTTACAATGAGCAGTTCTTC.

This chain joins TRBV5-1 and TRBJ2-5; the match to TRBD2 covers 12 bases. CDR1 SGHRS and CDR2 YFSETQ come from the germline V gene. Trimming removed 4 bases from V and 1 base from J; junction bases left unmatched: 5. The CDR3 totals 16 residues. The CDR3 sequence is CASSPLAGGPQETQYF. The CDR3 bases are TGCGCCAGCAGCCCCCTAGCGGGAGGGCCCCAAGAGACCCAGTACTTC.

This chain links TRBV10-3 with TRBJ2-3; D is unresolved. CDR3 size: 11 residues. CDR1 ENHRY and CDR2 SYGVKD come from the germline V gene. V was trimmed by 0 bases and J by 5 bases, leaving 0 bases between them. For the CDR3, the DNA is TGTGCCATCAGTGAGTCAGATACGCAGTATTTT. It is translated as CAISESDTQYF.

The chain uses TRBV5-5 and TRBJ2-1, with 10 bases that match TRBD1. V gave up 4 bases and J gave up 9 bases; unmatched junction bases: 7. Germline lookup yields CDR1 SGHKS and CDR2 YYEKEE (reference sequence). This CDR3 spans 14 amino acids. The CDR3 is CASSVSRTGGEQFF. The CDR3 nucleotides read TGTGCCAGCAGCGTATCCCGGACAGGGGGTGAGCAGTTCTTC.

CDR3: CASSPNRARGQPQHF. Here the CDR3 DNA reads TGTGCCAGCAGCCCAAACAGGGCTAGGGGTCAGCCCCAGCATTTT. V gene TRBV11-2 combines with J gene TRBJ1-5, with D possibly matching TRBD1 (6 bases). CDR1 and CDR2 (germline): SGHAT, FQNNGV. The ends were cut back, 5 bases at V and 6 bases at J, with 17 bases in the middle. The CDR3 consists of 15 residues. The full variable domain, rest sourced from reference TRBV11-2 and TRBJ1-5, is EAGVAQSPRYKIIEKRQSVAFWCNPISGHATLYWYQQILGQGPKLLIQFQNNGVVDDSQLPKDRFSAERLKGVDSTLKIQPAKLEDSAVYLCASSPNRARGQPQHFGDGTRLSIL.

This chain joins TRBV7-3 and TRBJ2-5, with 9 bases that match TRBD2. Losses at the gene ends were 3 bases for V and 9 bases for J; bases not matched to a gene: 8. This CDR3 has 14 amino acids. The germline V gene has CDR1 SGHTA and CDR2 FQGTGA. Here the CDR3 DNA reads TGTGCCAGCAGCTTGACTAGCGGACAGACGGCCCAGTACTTC. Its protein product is CASSLTSGQTAQYF.

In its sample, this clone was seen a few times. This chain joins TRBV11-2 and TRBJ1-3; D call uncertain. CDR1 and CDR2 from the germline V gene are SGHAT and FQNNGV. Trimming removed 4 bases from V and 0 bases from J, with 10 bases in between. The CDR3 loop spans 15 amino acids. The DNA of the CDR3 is TGTGCCAGCAGCTCACAGTATGGCTCTGGAAACACCATATATTTT. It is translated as CASSSQYGSGNTIYF.

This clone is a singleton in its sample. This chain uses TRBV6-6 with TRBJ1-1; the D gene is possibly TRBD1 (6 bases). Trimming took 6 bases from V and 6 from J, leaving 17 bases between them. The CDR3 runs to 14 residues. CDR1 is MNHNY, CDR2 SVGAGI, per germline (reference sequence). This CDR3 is CASRLDRVGSEAFF. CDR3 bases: TGTGCCAGCAGATTGGACAGAGTGGGGTCTGAAGCTTTCTTT.

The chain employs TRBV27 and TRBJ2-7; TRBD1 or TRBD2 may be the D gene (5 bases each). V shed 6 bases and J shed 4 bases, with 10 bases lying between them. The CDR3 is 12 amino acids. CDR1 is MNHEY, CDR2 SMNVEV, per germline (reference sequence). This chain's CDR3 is CASRRGAYEQYF. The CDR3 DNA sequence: TGTGCCAGCAGAAGGGGAGCGTACGAGCAGTACTTC.

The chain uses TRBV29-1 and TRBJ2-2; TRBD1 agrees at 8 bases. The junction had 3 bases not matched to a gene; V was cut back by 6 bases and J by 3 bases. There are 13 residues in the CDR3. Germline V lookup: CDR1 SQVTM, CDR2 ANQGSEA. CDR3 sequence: CSVDRGDTGELFF. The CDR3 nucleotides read TGCAGCGTCGACAGGGGCGACACCGGGGAGCTGTTTTTT.